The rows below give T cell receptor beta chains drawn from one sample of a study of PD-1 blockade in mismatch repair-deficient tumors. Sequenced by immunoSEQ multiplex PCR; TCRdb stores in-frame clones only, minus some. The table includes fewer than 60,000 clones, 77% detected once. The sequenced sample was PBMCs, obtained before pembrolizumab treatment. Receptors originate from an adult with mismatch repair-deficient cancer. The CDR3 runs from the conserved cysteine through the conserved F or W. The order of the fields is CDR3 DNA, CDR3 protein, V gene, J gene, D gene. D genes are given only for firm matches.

TGTGCCAGCAGCTTAGAGGGGCACTCCTACAATGAGCAGTTCTTC,CASSLEGHSYNEQFF,TRBV7-3,TRBJ2-1,NA
TGTGCCAGCAGCCAAGCCGACAGGGTACACACTGAAGCTTTCTTT,CASSQADRVHTEAFF,TRBV4-2,TRBJ1-1,TRBD1
TGTGCCAGCAGCTCAAGCGCATTAGGGAATAACTATGGCTACACCTTC,CASSSSALGNNYGYTF,TRBV7-9,TRBJ1-2,NA
TGTGCCACCAGCAGAGATAGGCTAGCGGGCGCCTACGAGCAGTACTTC,CATSRDRLAGAYEQYF,TRBV15,TRBJ2-7,TRBD2
TGTGCCAGCAGTTGGGGGGGAGCCGGCTATGGCTACACCTTC,CASSWGGAGYGYTF,TRBV6-1,TRBJ1-2,NA
TGTGCCAGCAGCTTTGGCAGGGGGGCCGTTCTGGAGACCCAGTACTTC,CASSFGRGAVLETQYF,TRBV7-9,TRBJ2-5,NA
TGTGCCATCTGGGACAGGGGGTGGACAGAGCAGTTCTTC,CAIWDRGWTEQFF,TRBV10-3,TRBJ2-1,TRBD1
TGTGCCAGCAGCTTAGAGTCCAGGTTAATCCCAGAGACCCAGTACTTC,CASSLESRLIPETQYF,TRBV7-2,TRBJ2-5,NA
TGTGCCAGCAGCGGCGGGAGGGGTGACGAGCAGTACTTC,CASSGGRGDEQYF,TRBV5-4,TRBJ2-7,TRBD2
TGTGCCAGCAGTGAAATTCGGGAGACCCAGTACTTC,CASSEIRETQYF,TRBV2,TRBJ2-5,NA
TGTGCCAGTATCAGTAACGGGGGGTACAATGAGCAGTTCTTC,CASISNGGYNEQFF,TRBV19,TRBJ2-1,TRBD2
TGTGCCAGTAGTCTGGACTGGACGACCTACGAGCAGTACTTC,CASSLDWTTYEQYF,TRBV19,TRBJ2-7,NA
TGTGCCAGCAGCCCGGGACTAGGGAGCTCCTACGAGCAGTACTTC,CASSPGLGSSYEQYF,TRBV9,TRBJ2-7,TRBD2
TGTGCCAGCTCACCACGCGAGGGCGCGGTTAATGGCTACACCTTC,CASSPREGAVNGYTF,TRBV18,TRBJ1-2,NA
TGTGCCAGCAGCCAAGATCTTGGGGGGGGCTCCTACGAGCAGTACTTC,CASSQDLGGGSYEQYF,TRBV4-2,TRBJ2-7,TRBD2
TGCGCCAGCAGCACGCTAGCGGGAGACCCCACAGATACGCAGTATTTT,CASSTLAGDPTDTQYF,TRBV5-1,TRBJ2-3,TRBD2
TGTGCCAGCAGCTTAGAGGGGGGAAGGGCCATATATTTT,CASSLEGGRAIYF,TRBV7-2,TRBJ1-3,NA
TGTGCCAGCAGCCCCCAGGGGAGGTCGCGCACAGATACGCAGTATTTT,CASSPQGRSRTDTQYF,TRBV11-2,TRBJ2-3,NA